The 18 T cell receptor beta chains below come from one sample, sequenced in a study of identical twins. TCRdb redid the calling of the 5' RACE reads with MiXCR, one entry per CDR3 protein. The repertoire has about 220,000 distinct CDR3 sequences, 7.5% of them found once; the top ten carry just under 2%. The data were also submitted as part of a second study, on yellow fever vaccine responses in identical twins.

The specimen sequenced was memory (CD45RO+) T cells sorted from blood. These receptors all stem from a woman between 18 and 30 years old in good health.

This clonotype was detected many times. This chain uses TRBV11-2 with TRBJ2-1; D ambiguous. Germline V gene data show CDR1 as SGHAT and CDR2 as FQNNGV. The CDR3 sequence is 13 residues long. V was cut by 1 base and J by 12 bases, with 13 bases left in between. The CDR3 region is CASSLAGLESQFF. The DNA of the CDR3 is TGTGCCAGCAGCTTAGCAGGCCTAGAGTCGCAGTTCTTC. The variable domain in full, completed from reference TRBV11-2 and TRBJ2-1, reads EAGVAQSPRYKIIEKRQSVAFWCNPISGHATLYWYQQILGQGPKLLIQFQNNGVVDDSQLPKDRFSAERLKGVDSTLKIQPAKLEDSAVYLCASSLAGLESQFFGPGTRLTVL.

This chain connects TRBV6-1 to TRBJ2-2, with TRBD1 matching 10 bases. Trimming took 8 bases from V and 5 from J; bases not matched to a gene: 5. The CDR3 is 14 residues long. Per the germline V gene, CDR1 is MNHNS and CDR2 is SASEGT. CDR3 protein: CASGDRGRTGELFF. The CDR3 nucleotides are TGTGCCAGCGGGGACAGGGGAAGAACCGGGGAGCTGTTTTTT.

This clonotype was seen only a few times. J is TRBJ2-3 and V is TRBV14; tentative D call: TRBD1 (6 bases). CDR3 length: 15 amino acids. V was shortened by 4 bases and J by 2 bases, with 13 bases between the two germline ends. CDR1 and CDR2 from the germline V gene are SGHDN and FVKESK. The DNA of the CDR3 is TGTGCCAGCAGCCGCGGACAGATCCTCACAGATACGCAGTATTTT. Its translation: CASSRGQILTDTQYF.

This clonotype was detected ten times or more. The V gene is TRBV12-3 or TRBV12-4, the J gene TRBJ1-1; TRBD1 is a possible D gene (5 bases). Trimming took 8 bases from V and 1 from J, leaving 11 bases between them. CDR3 length equals 13 residues. CDR3 sequence reads: CASSLTENTEAFF. The CDR3 bases are TGTGCCAGCTCTTTGACAGAGAACACTGAAGCTTTCTTT.

This clonotype was seen a handful of times. The rearrangement uses TRBV5-1 and TRBJ2-1; 7 bases fit TRBD1. From germline, CDR1 is SGHRS and CDR2 YFSETQ. With 7 bases clipped from V and 5 bases from J, the junction kept 9 bases outside the gene matches. This CDR3 has 14 residues. CDR3 DNA sequence: TGCGCCAGCGCCTCGACAGGGTCCCACAATGAGCAGTTCTTC. This translates into CASASTGSHNEQFF.

This clonotype was seen only a few times. CDR3 DNA: TGCGCCAGCAGTGAGGCCCCACTAGCCCGCACAGATACGCAGTATTTT. It specifies CASSEAPLARTDTQYF. This chain links TRBV10-2 with TRBJ2-3, with D possibly matching TRBD2 (6 bases). Trimming cost V 2 bases and J 1 base, with 13 bases left between them. The CDR3 is made up of 16 amino acids. Germline V gives CDR1 WSHSY, CDR2 SAAADI.

In this sample, this clonotype turned up many times. The J gene is TRBJ2-1, the V gene TRBV5-6; 10 positions match TRBD2. Germline CDR1 is SGHDT and CDR2 is YYEEEE. V lost 3 bases to trimming and J lost 4 bases; unmatched junction nucleotides: 13. The CDR3 loop spans 18 amino acids. The CDR3 bases are TGTGCCAGCAGCTCCCTAGCGGGGGCTAGCGGGAGTTACAATGAGCAGTTCTTC. Encoded protein: CASSSLAGASGSYNEQFF.

The table lists this clonotype with a few counts. V and J are TRBV20-1 and TRBJ2-7; D possibly matches TRBD1 or TRBD2 (6 bases each). The germline V and J ends were trimmed by 3 bases and 3 bases, with 15 bases remaining between them. Per germline, CDR1 DFQATT and CDR2 SNEGSKA (reference sequence). This CDR3 is 14 amino acids long. CDR3 nucleotides: TGCAGTGCTAGTTACGGGGGCCCCAACTACGAGCAGTACTTC. Amino acid sequence: CSASYGGPNYEQYF.

The chain has TRBV10-2 and TRBJ2-7; D remains unclear. The V gene lost 0 bases and the J gene lost 5 bases, with 5 bases spanning the gap. The CDR3 length is 12 residues. Germline-derived CDR1 and CDR2 are WSHSY and SAAADI. CDR3 loop: CASSESYHEQYF. The CDR3 DNA reads as TGCGCCAGCAGTGAGTCGTATCACGAGCAGTACTTC.

The chain links TRBV24-1 to TRBJ2-2, with D uncertain. The V gene's germline CDR1 is KGHDR and CDR2 SFDVKD. This CDR3 has 16 residues. V shed 5 bases and J shed 0 bases, with 12 bases lying between them. The CDR3: CATSVVTAPNTGELFF. The CDR3 DNA reads as TGTGCCACCAGTGTAGTTACAGCCCCGAACACCGGGGAGCTGTTTTTT.

This clonotype was detected many times. This rearrangement joins TRBV5-1 to TRBJ2-3; no firm D call. Trimming left V 3 bases short and J 4 bases short, with 9 bases between. Germline CDR1 is SGHRS and CDR2 is YFSETQ. The CDR3 consists of 13 residues. CDR3 in amino acids: CASSSGVADTQYF. CDR3 DNA sequence: TGCGCCAGCAGCTCCGGCGTCGCAGATACGCAGTATTTT.

V usage is TRBV18 and J usage is TRBJ2-3, with 11 bases matching TRBD2. Germline V gives CDR1 KGHSH, CDR2 LQKENI. With 1 base clipped from V and 7 bases from J, the junction kept 4 bases outside the gene matches. The CDR3 loop spans 15 amino acids. CDR3 sequence (DNA): TGTGCCAGCTCACCACGACTAGCGGGGAATCATACGCAGTATTTT. Protein sequence: CASSPRLAGNHTQYF.

There are a few counts of this clonotype. The V and J genes are TRBV3-1 and TRBJ2-2; unclear D gene. With 2 bases removed from V and 9 bases from J, the gap between germline ends came to 10 bases. The CDR3 loop spans 13 amino acids. Germline lookup yields CDR1 LGHDT and CDR2 YNNKEL (reference sequence). CDR3 DNA sequence: TGTGCCAGCAGCCAAAATGCCGGGCGGGAGCTGTTTTTT. Translating it yields CASSQNAGRELFF.

This clonotype appeared many times. The chain joins TRBV20-1 to TRBJ2-2; 7 bases are shared with TRBD2. CDR3 size: 17 residues. CDR1 is DFQATT and CDR2 is SNEGSKA in the germline V gene (reference sequence). Losses at the gene ends were 1 base for V and 2 bases for J; bases not matched to a gene: 10. DNA for the CDR3: TGCAGTGCTAGAGCGGTTGGGTCTAGCGGAAACACCGGGGAGCTGTTTTTT. Translation: CSARAVGSSGNTGELFF.

Ten or more counts support this clonotype. The chain carries TRBV18 and TRBJ2-7; D is uncertain. The V and J ends lost 4 bases and 6 bases respectively, with 16 bases between them. The CDR3 is 14 residues long. Germline CDR1 and CDR2: KGHSH and LQKENI. DNA of the CDR3: TGTGCCAGCTCACTATTAGATCGCAGTTCCGAGCAGTACTTC. It is translated as CASSLLDRSSEQYF.

This chain joins TRBV9 and TRBJ1-1; D might be TRBD1 (6 bases). In germline, CDR1 is SGDLS, CDR2 YYNGEE. There are 17 residues in the CDR3. The V end was cut by 6 bases, the J end by 4 bases, with 25 bases between. CDR3 loop: CASTPWGGQSGGTEAFF. DNA for the CDR3: TGTGCCAGCACCCCATGGGGGGGACAAAGCGGGGGCACTGAAGCTTTCTTT.

The rearrangement links TRBV25-1 to TRBJ1-6; a possible D gene is TRBD1 (5 bases). V was clipped by 2 bases and J by 7 bases, with 12 bases between them. Per germline, CDR1 MGHDK and CDR2 SYGVNS. The length of the CDR3 is 15 residues. The CDR3 bases are TGTGCCAGCAGTGAAGGCGCAGGGCGCAATTCACCCCTCCACTTT. This translates into CASSEGAGRNSPLHF.

This clonotype was recorded many times. The chain couples TRBV9 to TRBJ2-7; 8 nucleotides line up with TRBD2. Germline V gene lookup returns CDR1 SGDLS and CDR2 YYNGEE. This CDR3 comprises 15 residues. With V trimmed by 4 bases and J by 0 bases, 6 bases remained unmatched. The CDR3 DNA reads as TGTGCCAGCAGCAGAAGCGGGAGTTACTCCTACGAGCAGTACTTC. Translation: CASSRSGSYSYEQYF.